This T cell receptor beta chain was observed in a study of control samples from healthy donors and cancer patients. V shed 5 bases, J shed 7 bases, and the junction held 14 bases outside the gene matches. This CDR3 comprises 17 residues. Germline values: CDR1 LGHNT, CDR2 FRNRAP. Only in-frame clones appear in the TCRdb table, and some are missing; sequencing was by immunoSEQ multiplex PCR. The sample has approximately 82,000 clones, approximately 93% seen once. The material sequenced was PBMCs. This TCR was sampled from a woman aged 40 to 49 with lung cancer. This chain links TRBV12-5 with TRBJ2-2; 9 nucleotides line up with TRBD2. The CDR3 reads CASGDLAGIGLGGELFF. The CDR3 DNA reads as TGTGCTAGTGGTGACCTAGCGGGGATAGGGCTCGGCGGGGAGCTGTTTTTT.